One T cell receptor (beta chain) is described in this entry. None of the donors, who were healthy HIV-negative adults, had recently had acute infections or vaccinations. Using immunoSEQ multiplex PCR, the repertoire was profiled, and TCRdb retains in-frame clones only, with some absent. The sample has about 380,000 clones; around 96% are singletons. Trimming removed 0 bases at V and 4 bases at J, with 13 bases between. There are 15 residues in the CDR3. CDR1 SGHDT and CDR2 YYEEEE come from the germline V gene. This sample is drawn from a study of shared clonotypes between healthy human individuals. The V and J genes are TRBV5-6 and TRBJ1-2; unclear D gene. The sequenced sample consisted of memory CD8+ T cells sorted from blood. The subset denotes: CD45RO+ cells pooled with CCR7-negative TemRA cells. The receptor was isolated from a man aged 25 to 40 in good health. The CDR3 region is CASSLGGSAVYGYTF. The CDR3 bases are TGTGCCAGCAGCTTGGGAGGGTCGGCTGTCTATGGCTACACCTTC.